Shown below are 16 T cell receptor beta chains from a single sample sequenced in a study of blood T cell repertoires in COVID-19. Measured with immunoSEQ multiplex PCR; TCRdb has only the in-frame clones, and not every one. The sample consists of tens of thousands of clones, about 88% of them appearing once. Sequenced sample: peripheral blood. These receptors all come from a human donor with active COVID-19. The donor label of this sample is uncertain.

The V call is TRBV3-1 (or the pseudogene TRBV3-2), the J call TRBJ2-7, with TRBD2 matching 9 bases. CDR3 length equals 16 residues. V trimming: 4 bases; J trimming: 3 bases; junction bases outside the gene matches: 10. Germline V gives CDR1 LGHDT, CDR2 YNNKEL (reference sequence). DNA for the CDR3: TGTGCCAGCAGCCCGGCCGGGACTAGCTATCTCTACGAGCAGTACTTC. This translates into CASSPAGTSYLYEQYF.

The rearrangement joins TRBV6-5 to TRBJ2-5, with 12 nucleotides matching TRBD2. CDR1 and CDR2 (germline): MNHEY, SVGAGI. The V and J ends lost 4 bases and 0 bases, in that order; junction bases with no gene match: 3. The CDR3 length is 16 residues. Written as DNA, the CDR3 is TGTGCCAGCAGTTTGACTAGCGGGGGAGACCAAGAGACCCAGTACTTC. Translation: CASSLTSGGDQETQYF.

V gene TRBV18 combines with J gene TRBJ1-2; D is possibly TRBD1 (5 bases). Looked up from germline, CDR1 is KGHSH and CDR2 is LQKENI. Trimming shortened V by 6 bases and J by 6 bases, and 17 bases separated the two germline ends. The CDR3 contains 14 residues. CDR3 residues: CASSWGAGPNGYTF. DNA of the CDR3: TGTGCCAGCTCCTGGGGCGCAGGGCCTAATGGCTACACCTTC.

This chain connects TRBV4-3 to TRBJ1-3; 9 nucleotides agree with TRBD1. J gave up 2 bases and V 2 bases, and 4 bases lay outside the gene matches. The CDR3 length is 16 residues. Per germline, CDR1 LGHNA and CDR2 YSLEER. The CDR3: CASSQTGGSPGNTIYF. CDR3 sequence (DNA): TGCGCCAGCAGCCAAACAGGGGGCAGCCCTGGAAACACCATATATTTT.

This clone has only a few counts. V usage is TRBV7-2 and J usage is TRBJ1-2; D not resolved. Germline values: CDR1 SGHTA, CDR2 FQGNSA. V was shortened by 4 bases and J by 0 bases, with 15 bases between the two germline ends. The CDR3 contains 16 residues. DNA for the CDR3: TGTGCCAGCAGCTACAAGCTGGGGAGGACTAACTATGGCTACACCTTC. Protein sequence: CASSYKLGRTNYGYTF.

V is TRBV4-1 and J is TRBJ1-1, with D hard to call. Germline loops: CDR1 MGHRA, CDR2 YSYEKL. This CDR3 has 15 residues. The V and J ends lost 3 bases and 3 bases respectively, with 14 bases between them. The CDR3 sequence: CASSHTVEVDTEAFF. CDR3 sequence (DNA): TGCGCCAGCAGCCATACAGTGGAGGTAGACACTGAAGCTTTCTTT.

The chain has TRBV4-3 and TRBJ2-6, with a weak D call TRBD1 (6 bases). Trimming cost V 0 bases and J 7 bases, with 16 bases left between them. The CDR3 sequence is 17 residues long. Germline V gene data show CDR1 as LGHNA and CDR2 as YSLEER. This CDR3 reads CASSQDPGASLANVLTF. In nucleotides, the CDR3 is TGCGCCAGCAGCCAAGATCCAGGGGCCTCCCTTGCCAACGTCCTGACTTTC.

The chain couples TRBV6-2 or TRBV6-3 to TRBJ2-7; a possible D gene is TRBD2 (5 bases). The CDR3 spans 14 residues. Germline-derived CDR1 and CDR2 are MNHEY and SVGEGT. V was pared by 0 bases and J by 2 bases, with 8 bases between. CDR3 amino acids: CASSYSGVAYEQYF. The CDR3 nucleotides read TGTGCCAGCAGTTACTCCGGGGTTGCCTACGAGCAGTACTTC.

V and J are TRBV5-6 and TRBJ1-4; D unresolved. The CDR3 has 13 amino acids. Germline V gene sequence: CDR1 SGHDT, CDR2 YYEEEE. V lost 1 base, J lost 8 bases, and 9 bases lay in between. The CDR3 protein is CASSLPTGEKLFF. CDR3 DNA sequence: TGTGCCAGCAGCTTGCCTACGGGGGAAAAACTGTTTTTT.

The V and J genes are TRBV3-1 (or the pseudogene TRBV3-2) and TRBJ2-1, with D tentatively TRBD2 (6 bases). The V and J ends lost 6 bases and 0 bases respectively, with 15 bases between them. The V gene's germline CDR1 is LGHDT and CDR2 YNNKEL (reference sequence). The CDR3 is 16 amino acids. The CDR3 here is CASRDGGRGSYNEQFF. In DNA form, the CDR3 reads TGTGCCAGCAGAGACGGGGGTCGGGGCTCCTACAATGAGCAGTTCTTC.

The chain recombines TRBV6-1 with TRBJ2-7; D not resolved. The CDR3 has 12 residues. Germline V gives CDR1 MNHNS, CDR2 SASEGT. The V gene lost 0 bases and the J gene lost 6 bases, with 6 bases spanning the gap. The CDR3 reads CASSEAWAEQYF. DNA for the CDR3: TGTGCCAGCAGTGAAGCCTGGGCCGAGCAGTACTTC.

The rearrangement uses TRBV19 and TRBJ2-1; TRBD2 matches at 7 bases. The CDR3 totals 13 residues. J was trimmed by 6 bases and V by 5 bases; bases with no gene match: 4. Germline V lookup: CDR1 LNHDA, CDR2 SQIVND (reference sequence). CDR3 protein: CASSGGRGNEQFF. DNA for the CDR3: TGTGCCAGTAGTGGGGGGAGGGGCAATGAGCAGTTCTTC.

This chain joins TRBV5-1 and TRBJ2-7, with D tentatively TRBD2 (5 bases). From germline, CDR1 is SGHRS and CDR2 YFSETQ. The CDR3 covers 12 residues. Trimming stripped 2 bases from V and 7 bases from J, with 10 bases between. In nucleotides, the CDR3 is TGCGCCAGCAGCTTCAATTCGGGAGAGCAGTACTTC. Amino acid sequence: CASSFNSGEQYF.

This chain uses TRBV7-6 with TRBJ1-1; D is uncertain. The germline V gene has CDR1 SGHVS and CDR2 FNYEAQ. CDR3 length equals 15 residues. The V end lost 3 bases, the J end lost 0 bases, and 11 bases lay between the germline ends. In nucleotides, the CDR3 is TGTGCCAGCAGCTTCCAGTTTCAGATGAACACTGAAGCTTTCTTT. Residues: CASSFQFQMNTEAFF.

The chain combines TRBV18 with TRBJ1-1, with 9 bases identical to TRBD1. Per germline, CDR1 KGHSH and CDR2 LQKENI. CDR3 length: 14 residues. V gave up 8 bases and J gave up 3 bases; unmatched junction bases: 7. The CDR3 region has the DNA TGTGCCAGCGCGCGGGACAGGGACGACACTGAAGCTTTCTTT. Protein: CASARDRDDTEAFF.

J is TRBJ2-1 and V is TRBV11-3; TRBD2 aligns across 8 bases. The CDR3 consists of 16 residues. Germline CDR1 reads SGHNT; CDR2 reads YENEEA. J was trimmed by 7 bases and V by 6 bases; bases with no gene match: 14. The CDR3: CASSYGGARTRNEQFF. For the CDR3, the DNA is TGTGCCAGCAGTTACGGGGGGGCTCGGACTAGGAATGAGCAGTTCTTC.